This T cell receptor beta chain came from a study of T-cell memory formation after mild COVID-19. In this sample, this clonotype turned up a few times. Its antigen remains unidentified. V lost 2 bases to trimming and J lost 6 bases; unmatched junction nucleotides: 4. The CDR3 has 13 amino acids. Germline V CDR1 and CDR2: MNHEY, SVGAGI. Study-wide results and caveats: Contracting clones from day 15 to 85 had balanced CD4/CD8; later expanders favoured CD4+.

TCRdb redid the calling of the 5' RACE reads with MiXCR, one entry per CDR3 protein. The sample carries more than 250,000 distinct CDR3 sequences, approximately 19% recorded once. Specimen: PBMCs or a T cell subset sorted from them (not recorded which). The sequence derives from a man younger than 35 who had mild COVID-19 (a few samples of this study predate the infection). Cell type and time point are not known. The chain carries TRBV6-5 and TRBJ2-7, with 7 bases fitting TRBD1. The CDR3 sequence is CASSYRQGGEQYF. In DNA, the CDR3 is TGTGCCAGCAGTTACCGACAGGGCGGCGAGCAGTACTTC.